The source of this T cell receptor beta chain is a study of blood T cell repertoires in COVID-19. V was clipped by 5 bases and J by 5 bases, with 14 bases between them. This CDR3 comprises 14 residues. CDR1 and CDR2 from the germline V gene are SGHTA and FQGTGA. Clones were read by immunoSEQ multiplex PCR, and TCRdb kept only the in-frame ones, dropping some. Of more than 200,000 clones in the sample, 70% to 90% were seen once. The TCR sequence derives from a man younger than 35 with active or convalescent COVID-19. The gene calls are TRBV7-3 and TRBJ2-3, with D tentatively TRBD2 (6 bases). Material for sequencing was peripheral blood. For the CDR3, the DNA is TGTGCCAGCAGCCCGGGACTGCGTGAAGATACGCAGTATTTT. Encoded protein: CASSPGLREDTQYF.